The clone carrying this T cell receptor (beta chain) was seen only a few times. This sample includes further DNA sequences coding for the same CDR3. The data stem from a study of shared clonotypes between healthy human individuals. V was pared by 0 bases and J by 0 bases, with 5 bases between. This CDR3 has 13 amino acids. The V gene's germline CDR1 is GTSNPN and CDR2 SVGIG (reference sequence). Libraries were prepared by immunoSEQ multiplex PCR; TCRdb keeps only in-frame clonotypes and omits some of them. The repertoire has roughly 1,100,000 clones, approximately 70% of them found once; the top ten carry around 1.5%.

The rearrangement links TRBV30 to TRBJ1-2, with D hard to call. This clonotype originated in a young man in good health. Sequencing was carried out using memory CD4+ T cells sorted from blood. The subset: CD45RA-negative fraction. The DNA of the CDR3 is TGTGCCTGGAGTGTAGCAGCTAACTATGGCTACACCTTC. Its translation: CAWSVAANYGYTF.